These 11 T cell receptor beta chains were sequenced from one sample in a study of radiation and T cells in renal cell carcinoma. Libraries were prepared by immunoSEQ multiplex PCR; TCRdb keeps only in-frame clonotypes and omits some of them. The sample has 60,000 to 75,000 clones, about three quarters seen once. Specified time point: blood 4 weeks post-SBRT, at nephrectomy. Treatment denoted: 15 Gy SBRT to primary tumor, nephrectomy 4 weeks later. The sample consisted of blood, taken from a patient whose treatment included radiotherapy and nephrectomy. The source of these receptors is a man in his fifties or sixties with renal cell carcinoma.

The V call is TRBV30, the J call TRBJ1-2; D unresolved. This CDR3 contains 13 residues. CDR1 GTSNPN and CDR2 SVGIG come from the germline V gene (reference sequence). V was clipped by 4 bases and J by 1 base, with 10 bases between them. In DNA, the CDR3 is TGTGCCTGGAAGTCAGGTTTTAACTATGGCTACACCTTC. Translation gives CAWKSGFNYGYTF.

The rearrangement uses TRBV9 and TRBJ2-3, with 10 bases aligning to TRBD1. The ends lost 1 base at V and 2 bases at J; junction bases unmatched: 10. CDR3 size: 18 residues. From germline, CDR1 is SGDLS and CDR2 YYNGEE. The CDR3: CASSVSLRGTGATDTQYF. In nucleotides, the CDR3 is TGTGCCAGCAGCGTAAGTCTTCGGGGGACAGGGGCCACAGATACGCAGTATTTT.

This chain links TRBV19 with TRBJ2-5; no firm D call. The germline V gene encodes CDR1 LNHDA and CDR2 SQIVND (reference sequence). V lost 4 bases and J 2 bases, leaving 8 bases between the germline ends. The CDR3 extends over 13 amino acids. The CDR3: CASSNRRQETQYF. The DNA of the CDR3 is TGTGCCAGTAGTAACAGACGGCAAGAGACCCAGTACTTC.

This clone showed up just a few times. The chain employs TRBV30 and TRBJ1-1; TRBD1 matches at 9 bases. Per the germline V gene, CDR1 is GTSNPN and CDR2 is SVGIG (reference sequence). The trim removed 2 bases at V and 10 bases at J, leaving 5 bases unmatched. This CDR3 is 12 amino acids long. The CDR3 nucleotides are TGTGCCTGGAGTCGAGACAGGGGGAGAGCTTTCTTT. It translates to CAWSRDRGRAFF. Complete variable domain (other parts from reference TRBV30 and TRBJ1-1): SQTIHQWPATLVQPVGSPLSLECTVEGTSNPNLYWYRQAAGRGLQLLFYSVGIGQISSEVPQNLSASRPQDRQFILSSKKLLLSDSGFYLCAWSRDRGRAFFGQGTRLTVV.

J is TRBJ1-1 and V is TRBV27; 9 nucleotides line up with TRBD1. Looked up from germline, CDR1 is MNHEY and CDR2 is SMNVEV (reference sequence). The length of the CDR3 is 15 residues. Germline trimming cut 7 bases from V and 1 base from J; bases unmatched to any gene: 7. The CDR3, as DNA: TGTGCCAGCACCAAAAGGGGACAGGGGAACACTGAAGCTTTCTTT. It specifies CASTKRGQGNTEAFF.

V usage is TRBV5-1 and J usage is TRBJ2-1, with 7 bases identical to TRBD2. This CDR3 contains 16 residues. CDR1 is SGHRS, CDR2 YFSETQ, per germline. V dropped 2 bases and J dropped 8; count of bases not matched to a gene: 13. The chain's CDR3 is CASSFTSDPARDEQFF. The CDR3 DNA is TGCGCCAGCAGCTTTACTAGCGACCCCGCAAGGGATGAGCAGTTCTTC.

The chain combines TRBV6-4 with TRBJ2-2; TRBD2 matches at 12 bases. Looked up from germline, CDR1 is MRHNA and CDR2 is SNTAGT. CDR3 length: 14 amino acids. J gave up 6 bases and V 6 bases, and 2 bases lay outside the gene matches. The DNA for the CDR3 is TGTGCCAGCAGAGCTAGCGGGGGGGCCGGGGAGCTGTTTTTT. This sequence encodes CASRASGGAGELFF.

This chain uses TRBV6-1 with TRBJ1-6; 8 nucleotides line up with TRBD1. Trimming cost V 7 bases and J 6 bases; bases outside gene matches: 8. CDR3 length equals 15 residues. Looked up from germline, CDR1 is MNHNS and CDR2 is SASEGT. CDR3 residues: CASTAGQVFNSPLHF. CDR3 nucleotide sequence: TGTGCCAGCACCGCGGGACAGGTCTTTAATTCACCCCTCCACTTT.

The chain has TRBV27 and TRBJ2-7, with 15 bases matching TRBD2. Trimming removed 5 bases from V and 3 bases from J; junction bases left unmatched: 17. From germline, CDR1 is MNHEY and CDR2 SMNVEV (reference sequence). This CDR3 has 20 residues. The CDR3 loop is CASSPGLAGGQTTSVYEQYF. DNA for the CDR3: TGTGCCAGCAGTCCGGGACTAGCGGGGGGCCAAACAACCTCTGTCTACGAGCAGTACTTC.

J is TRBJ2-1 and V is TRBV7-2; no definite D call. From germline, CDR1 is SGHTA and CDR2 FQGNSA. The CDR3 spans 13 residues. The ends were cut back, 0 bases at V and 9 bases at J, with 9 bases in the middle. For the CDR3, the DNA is TGTGCCAGCAGCTTAGCCAGCGTCTTTGAGCAGTTCTTC. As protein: CASSLASVFEQFF.

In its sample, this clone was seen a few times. CDR3 coding DNA: TGTGCCAGCAGCTTAATGGGACAGGGTGGTGAGCAGTTCTTC. Amino acid sequence: CASSLMGQGGEQFF. V and J are TRBV7-3 and TRBJ2-1; 9 positions agree with TRBD1. The CDR3 covers 14 residues. Losses at the gene ends were 1 base for V and 9 bases for J; bases not matched to a gene: 4. Germline assignment: CDR1 SGHTA and CDR2 FQGTGA.